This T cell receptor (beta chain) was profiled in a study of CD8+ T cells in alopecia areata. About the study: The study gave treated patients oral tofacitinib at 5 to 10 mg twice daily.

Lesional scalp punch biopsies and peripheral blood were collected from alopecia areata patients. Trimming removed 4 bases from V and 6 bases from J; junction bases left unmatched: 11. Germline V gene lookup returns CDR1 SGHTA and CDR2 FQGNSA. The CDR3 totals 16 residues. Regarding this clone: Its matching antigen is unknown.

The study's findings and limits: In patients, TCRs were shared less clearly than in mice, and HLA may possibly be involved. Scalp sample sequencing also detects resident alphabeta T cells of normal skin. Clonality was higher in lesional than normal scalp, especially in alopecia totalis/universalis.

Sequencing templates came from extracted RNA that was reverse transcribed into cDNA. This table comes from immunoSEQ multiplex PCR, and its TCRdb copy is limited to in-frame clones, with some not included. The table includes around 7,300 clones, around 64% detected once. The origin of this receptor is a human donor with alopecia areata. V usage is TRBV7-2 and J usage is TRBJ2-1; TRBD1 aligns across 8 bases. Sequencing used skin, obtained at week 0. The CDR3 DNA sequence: TGTGCCAGCAGCTCACGGACAGGGCTAGGAAGCAATGAGCAGTTCTTC. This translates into CASSSRTGLGSNEQFF. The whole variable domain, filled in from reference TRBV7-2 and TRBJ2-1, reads GAGVSQSPSNKVTEKGKDVELRCDPISGHTALYWYRQSLGQGLEFLIYFQGNSAPDKSGLPSDRFSAERTGGSVSTLTIQRTQQEDSAVYLCASSSRTGLGSNEQFFGPGTRLTVL.